The rows below give T cell receptor beta chains drawn from one sample of a study of OX40 agonist ivuxolimab in advanced cancers. TCRdb's copy holds only in-frame clones and misses some; the assay was immunoSEQ multiplex PCR. The repertoire holds under 85,000 clones, with approximately 90% as singletons. The material sequenced was CD4+ or CD8+ T cells sorted from blood, taken in a trial of the OX40 agonist ivuxolimab. The receptors were sampled from an adult with an advanced solid tumor such as melanoma, head and neck, liver or kidney cancer. CDR3s include the opening cysteine and the closing phenylalanine or tryptophan. Fields, in order: CDR3 length, V gene, J gene, CDR3 protein.

15	TRBV4-1	TRBJ1-3	CASSQEAHRGNTIYF
17	TRBV11-2	TRBJ2-6	CASSSLGQGPGANVLTF
16	TRBV11-1	TRBJ2-3	CASSLVRDSSTDTQYF
13	TRBV4-1	TRBJ2-1	CASSRAGVTEQFF
13	TRBV6-6	TRBJ2-7	CASSYTINYEQYF
17	TRBV18	TRBJ2-7	CASSPLAGGPSSYEQYF
15	TRBV6-5	TRBJ2-5	CASFLAEPLAGTQYF
15	TRBV28	TRBJ1-4	CASSLGGTGNEKLFF
11	TRBV4-1	TRBJ1-2	CASSQDHGYTF
13	TRBV7-8	TRBJ2-5	CASSLAEKETQYF
14	TRBV7-8	TRBJ2-7	CASSPLGDHYEQYF
15	TRBV30	TRBJ2-5	CAWKIGGVPRETQYF
16	TRBV30	TRBJ2-5	CAWSGSGGLLLETQYF
14	TRBV5-8	TRBJ2-1	CASTLSGGFNEQFF
13	TRBV14	TRBJ1-3	CASSHLDGNTIYF
13	TRBV18	TRBJ1-1	CASSATGDTEAFF
15	TRBV28	TRBJ1-6	CASSSQDRDHSPLHF
15	TRBV7-9	TRBJ2-7	CASSFWGQGKFEQYF
17	TRBV5-4	TRBJ1-5	CASSLGSGQGAHQPQHF
16	TRBV10-3	TRBJ1-4	CAISVNHGGYNEKLFF
16	TRBV7-9	TRBJ2-7	CASSQRQGDASYEQYF
14	TRBV6-6	TRBJ1-1	CASTKGTVNTEAFF
13	TRBV5-1	TRBJ2-1	CASSFGLYNEQFF
18	TRBV11-2	TRBJ2-1	CASSLAIRLAGGRGEQFF
16	TRBV4-1	TRBJ2-2	CASSQDMAGYTGELFF
14	TRBV6-1	TRBJ2-7	CASRGTGRLYEQYF
15	TRBV6-5	TRBJ1-5	CASSYSGARGQPQHF
14	TRBV30	TRBJ1-6	CAWSPGQGPSPLHF
15	TRBV7-1	TRBJ2-7	CASSLTSGGSYEQYF
14	TRBV6-1	TRBJ1-5	CASSKGQTDQPQHF
14	TRBV6-5	TRBJ1-1	CASSYSIGGTEAFF
17	TRBV7-2	TRBJ2-1	CASSPRASGGFYNEQFF
18	TRBV19	TRBJ1-1	CASTQRTGLGPMNTEAFF
13	TRBV5-1	TRBJ1-5	CASSLDSNQPQHF
13	TRBV28	TRBJ1-1	CASSTGGITEAFF
13	TRBV5-1	TRBJ1-2	CASSSSVNYGYTF
16	TRBV7-2	TRBJ2-7	CASSLAVAGAGYEQYF
14	TRBV5-4	TRBJ1-2	CASSPAARGGGYTF
15	TRBV19	TRBJ2-5	CASSPGQMTKETQYF
14	TRBV9	TRBJ2-7	CASSARGLFYEQYF
13	TRBV7-2	TRBJ1-1	CASSTRVNTEAFF
15	TRBV28	TRBJ2-3	CASRGLGLNTDTQYF
14	TRBV5-1	TRBJ2-2	CASGSTGNTGELFF
15	TRBV27	TRBJ1-2	CASSFLRDRGLGYTF
17	TRBV7-2	TRBJ2-7	CASTPYWAVFGGYEQYF
15	TRBV18	TRBJ1-2	CASSPPGKANYGYTF
14	TRBV5-6	TRBJ2-5	CASSWDRAVETQYF
14	TRBV15	TRBJ2-3	CATSRDASTDTQYF
15	TRBV5-5	TRBJ2-7	CASSLLWTVSYEQYF
13	TRBV12-5	TRBJ1-2	CASGFGGAYGYTF
12	TRBV6-5	TRBJ2-2	CASKGNTGELFF